These 14 T cell receptor beta chains were all obtained from the same sample, sequenced in a study of T cell repertoires in cytomegalovirus infection. Antigens for these TCRs are unknown. From the reads, TCRdb called clonotypes with MiXCR, one entry per CDR3 protein. The sample contains more than 250,000 distinct CDR3 sequences, approximately 25% of which appear only once. Here the sequenced sample was cultured PBMCs, taken from culture after CMV antigen stimulation. The origin of the receptors is a human donor in good health (CMV status not recorded). Some clones in this sample may be carry-over from other donors' samples.

The table lists this clonotype with a few counts. This chain connects TRBV12-3 or TRBV12-4 to TRBJ2-3; TRBD2 matches 10 bases. CDR3 size: 15 residues. Trimming took 6 bases from V and 3 from J; bases not matched to a gene: 6. CDR3 DNA sequence: TGTGCCAGCAGAAGGACTAGCGGCTCAACAGATACGCAGTATTTT. Translation: CASRRTSGSTDTQYF.

The chain uses TRBV4-1 and TRBJ1-5, with a possible D match to TRBD1 (5 bases). The CDR3 sequence is 16 residues long. Deletions cut 2 bases from V and 0 bases from J, with 11 bases between. Germline V lookup: CDR1 MGHRA, CDR2 YSYEKL. Here the CDR3 reads CASSQQGYNSNQPQHF. CDR3 DNA: TGCGCCAGCAGCCAACAGGGATATAATAGCAATCAGCCCCAGCATTTT.

The chain carries TRBV28 and TRBJ2-5; TRBD1 matches 11 bases. The germline gives CDR1 MDHEN, CDR2 SYDVKM. V was clipped by 6 bases and J by 5 bases; unmatched bases: 8. This CDR3 is built from 15 residues. CDR3 in DNA: TGTGCCAGCAGCCCACGGGACAGGGGGGAGGAGACCCAGTACTTC. This translates into CASSPRDRGEETQYF.

This chain links TRBV19 with TRBJ1-1; D remains ambiguous. Trimming left V 3 bases short and J 3 bases short, with 11 bases between. The CDR3 covers 14 residues. CDR1 LNHDA and CDR2 SQIVND come from the germline V gene (reference sequence). The CDR3 region is CASSMGSGYTEAFF. The CDR3 bases are TGTGCCAGTAGTATGGGTAGTGGGTACACTGAAGCTTTCTTT.

CDR3: CASSFNPPGVVPSYEQYF. The CDR3 coding sequence is TGTGCCAGCAGCTTCAACCCGCCCGGGGTCGTACCTTCCTACGAGCAGTACTTC. This sequence joins TRBV7-9 and TRBJ2-7, with a tentative D call TRBD2 (5 bases). The CDR3 loop spans 18 amino acids. Germline lookup yields CDR1 SEHNR and CDR2 FQNEAQ (reference sequence). The V and J ends lost 3 bases and 1 base respectively, with 22 bases between them. Together with reference TRBV7-9 and TRBJ2-7, the CDR3 gives the full variable domain: DTGVSQNPRHKITKRGQNVTFRCDPISEHNRLYWYRQTLGQGPEFLTYFQNEAQLEKSRLLSDRFSAERPKGSFSTLEIQRTEQGDSAMYLCASSFNPPGVVPSYEQYFGPGTRLTVT.

The chain is built from TRBV5-1 and TRBJ2-1; TRBD2 agrees at 8 bases. CDR1 is SGHRS and CDR2 is YFSETQ in the germline V gene. The CDR3 has 16 residues. The trim removed 3 bases at V and 7 bases at J, leaving 12 bases unmatched. CDR3 bases: TGCGCCAGCAGCTCCCGAGCGGGACGGGGGGGGAATGAGCAGTTCTTC. This encodes CASSSRAGRGGNEQFF.

The V call is TRBV6-6, the J call TRBJ1-1; 11 bases are shared with TRBD1. V lost 2 bases to trimming and J lost 6 bases; unmatched junction nucleotides: 5. Germline V gene lookup returns CDR1 MNHNY and CDR2 SVGAGI (reference sequence). The CDR3 has 15 residues. The CDR3 loop is CASSYPGTGGPEAFF. As DNA, the CDR3 is TGTGCCAGCAGTTACCCCGGGACAGGGGGTCCTGAAGCTTTCTTT.

There are many counts of this clonotype. The rearrangement links TRBV20-1 to TRBJ2-3; TRBD2 matches at 11 bases. V shed 3 bases and J 5 bases; nucleotides not matched to a gene: 4. Per the germline V gene, CDR1 is DFQATT and CDR2 is SNEGSKA (reference sequence). This CDR3 is built from 14 residues. In nucleotides, the CDR3 is TGCAGTGCTAGTGGTAGCGGGAGGGTAGATACGCAGTATTTT. It is translated as CSASGSGRVDTQYF.

This clonotype was seen more than once but under ten times. The chain has TRBV20-1 and TRBJ1-2, with D tentatively TRBD1 (5 bases). The CDR3 length is 14 residues. V shed 5 bases and J shed 0 bases, with 13 bases lying between them. Germline-derived CDR1 and CDR2 are DFQATT and SNEGSKA (reference sequence). The CDR3 spells CSADSFKANYGYTF. The CDR3 DNA is TGCAGTGCTGACAGTTTTAAAGCTAACTATGGCTACACCTTC.

This rearrangement joins TRBV27 to TRBJ2-7; D ambiguous. In germline, CDR1 is MNHEY, CDR2 SMNVEV (reference sequence). The CDR3 contains 14 residues. The V end lost 2 bases, the J end lost 2 bases, and 10 bases lay between the germline ends. The CDR3 sequence is CASSLVAGAYEQYV. For the CDR3, the DNA is TGTGCCAGCAGTTTAGTGGCAGGAGCCTACGAGCAGTACGTC.

This clonotype was counted many times. The chain employs TRBV7-2 and TRBJ2-5; the D is unclear. Germline values: CDR1 SGHTA, CDR2 FQGNSA. V was cut by 1 base and J by 0 bases, with 6 bases left in between. This CDR3 comprises 14 residues. CDR3: CASSLGDYQETQYF. CDR3 sequence (DNA): TGTGCCAGCAGCTTAGGTGACTACCAAGAGACCCAGTACTTC.

In its sample, this clonotype was seen a few times. The V call is TRBV28, the J call TRBJ2-3, with 10 bases lining up with TRBD2. The CDR3 consists of 16 residues. J gave up 2 bases and V 4 bases, and 6 bases lay outside the gene matches. CDR1 is MDHEN and CDR2 is SYDVKM in the germline V gene. The CDR3 DNA follows: TGTGCCAGCAGTTCAGGACTAGCGGAGATCACAGATACGCAGTATTTT. Amino acids: CASSSGLAEITDTQYF.

V and J are TRBV20-1 and TRBJ2-7; 10 bases match TRBD1. V trimming: 5 bases; J trimming: 2 bases; junction bases outside the gene matches: 6. Looked up from germline, CDR1 is DFQATT and CDR2 is SNEGSKA (reference sequence). The CDR3 contains 14 residues. The CDR3 reads CSARGDRGTYEQYF. CDR3 bases: TGCAGTGCTCGAGGGGACAGGGGAACCTACGAGCAGTACTTC.

The genes are TRBV7-9 and TRBJ2-2; 7 bases are a match to TRBD2. V was clipped by 3 bases and J by 6 bases; unmatched bases: 7. Germline V lookup: CDR1 SEHNR, CDR2 FQNEAQ (reference sequence). CDR3 length: 15 amino acids. CDR3 sequence: CASSFYGRSAGELFF. Here the CDR3 DNA reads TGTGCCAGCAGCTTTTACGGGAGGAGCGCCGGGGAGCTGTTTTTT. The whole variable domain, remainder taken from reference TRBV7-9 and TRBJ2-2, is DTGVSQNPRHKITKRGQNVTFRCDPISEHNRLYWYRQTLGQGPEFLTYFQNEAQLEKSRLLSDRFSAERPKGSFSTLEIQRTEQGDSAMYLCASSFYGRSAGELFFGEGSRLTVL.